The present TCR beta chain was sequenced within a study of cytomegalovirus exposure and HLA in healthy donors. Study details: The Caucasian-associated ancestry cluster contained 81% of the roughly 390 genotyped donors.

The CDR3 spans 17 residues. Between the trimmed V and J ends, which lost 1 base and 0 bases, there was a span of 15 bases. CDR1 is MNHNS and CDR2 is SASEGT in the germline V gene. The PCR was carried out with 60 Vbeta primers and 13 Jbeta primers. Data came from immunoSEQ multiplex PCR; TCRdb stores just in-frame clones and leaves some out. The repertoire includes roughly 120,000 clones, 8.5% to 10% of them detected once, and around 5.5% sits in the top ten. Study results and limitations: Productive status was seen about 90% or about 30% of the time for most TCR beta V segments in an earlier analysis. In a later analysis, specific HLA alleles were associated with 15,000 to 20,000 TCR beta sequences at a 0.05 false discovery rate. Later analysis showed TCR association rates varying by HLA locus, highest for DRB1 and lowest for HLA-C.

This clone was picked up a small number of times. Its antigen is not known. What was sequenced was PBMCs. The rearrangement links TRBV6-1 to TRBJ1-1, with D perhaps matching TRBD1 (5 bases). The sequence was collected from a man between 35 and 55 years old in good health and CMV-seronegative. CDR3 in amino acids: CASSEEGFSYMNTEAFF. The CDR3 DNA sequence: TGTGCCAGCAGTGAAGAGGGGTTTTCCTATATGAACACTGAAGCTTTCTTT.